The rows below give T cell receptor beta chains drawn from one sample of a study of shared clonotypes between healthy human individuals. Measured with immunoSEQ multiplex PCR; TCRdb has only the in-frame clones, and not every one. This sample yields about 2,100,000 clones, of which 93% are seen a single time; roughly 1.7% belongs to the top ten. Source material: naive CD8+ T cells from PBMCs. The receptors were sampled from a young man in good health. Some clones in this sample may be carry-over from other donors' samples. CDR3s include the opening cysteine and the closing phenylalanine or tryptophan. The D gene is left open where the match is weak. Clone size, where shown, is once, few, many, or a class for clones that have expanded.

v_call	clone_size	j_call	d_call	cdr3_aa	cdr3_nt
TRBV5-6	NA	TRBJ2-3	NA	CASRTPGTDTQYF	TGTGCCAGCAGAACCCCGGGCACAGATACGCAGTATTTT
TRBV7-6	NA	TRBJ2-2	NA	CASSSLLRVTGELFF	TGTGCCAGCAGCTCTCTGTTGCGGGTAACCGGGGAGCTGTTTTTT
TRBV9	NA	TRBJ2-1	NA	CASSPPSPEQFF	TGTGCCAGCAGCCCCCCTAGTCCTGAGCAGTTCTTC
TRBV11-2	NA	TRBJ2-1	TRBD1	CASSTRTGDLDEQFF	TGTGCCAGCAGCACCCGGACAGGGGATCTCGATGAGCAGTTCTTC
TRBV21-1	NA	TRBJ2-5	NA	CASTNKGRGYGQSQETQYF	TGTGCCAGCACCAATAAAGGTCGGGGGTACGGGCAGTCACAAGAGACCCAGTACTTC
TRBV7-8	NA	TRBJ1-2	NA	CASSPIAEDYGYTF	TGTGCCAGCAGCCCCATTGCTGAGGACTATGGCTACACCTTC
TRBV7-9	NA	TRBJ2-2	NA	CASSAPGTVNTGELFF	TGTGCCAGCAGCGCACCCGGGACGGTGAACACCGGGGAGCTGTTTTTT
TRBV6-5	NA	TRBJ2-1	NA	CASSEDRIYNEQFF	TGTGCCAGCAGTGAGGACAGAATCTACAATGAGCAGTTCTTC
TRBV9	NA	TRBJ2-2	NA	CASSAALGTGELFF	TGTGCCAGCAGCGCCGCCTTGGGCACCGGGGAGCTGTTTTTT
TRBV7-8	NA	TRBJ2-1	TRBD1	CASSGTGGWYNEQFF	TGTGCCAGCAGCGGTACAGGGGGCTGGTACAATGAGCAGTTCTTC
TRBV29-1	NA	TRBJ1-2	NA	CSVDPGGFRGYTF	TGCAGCGTGGACCCCGGGGGGTTTAGAGGCTACACCTTC
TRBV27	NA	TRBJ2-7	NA	CASSFTGTEQYF	TGTGCCAGCAGTTTTACAGGGACCGAGCAGTACTTC
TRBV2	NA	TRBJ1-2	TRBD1	CASSNPRDRGQANYGYTF	TGTGCCAGCAGCAACCCTCGGGACAGGGGACAAGCTAACTATGGCTACACCTTC
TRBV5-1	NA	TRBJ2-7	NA	CASSLADSPTYEQYF	TGCGCCAGCAGCTTGGCTGACAGTCCGACCTACGAGCAGTACTTC
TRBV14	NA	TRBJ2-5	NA	CASSEQETQYF	TGTGCCAGCAGCGAACAAGAGACCCAGTACTTC
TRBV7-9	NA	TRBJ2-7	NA	CASSLVGVAGDSYEQYF	TGTGCCAGCAGCTTAGTTGGGGTGGCAGGGGACTCCTACGAGCAGTACTTC
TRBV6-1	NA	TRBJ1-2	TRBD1	CASIDRGDYGYTF	TGTGCCAGCATTGACAGGGGTGACTATGGCTACACCTTC
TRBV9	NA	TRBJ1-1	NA	CASSAGGWGADTEAFF	TGTGCCAGCAGCGCGGGAGGTTGGGGGGCGGACACTGAAGCTTTCTTT
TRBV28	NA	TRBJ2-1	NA	CASSLRVAELNNEQFF	TGTGCCAGCAGTTTGAGGGTAGCGGAACTTAACAATGAGCAGTTCTTC
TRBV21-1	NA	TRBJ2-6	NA	CASSKGDLTTGANVLTF	TGTGCCAGCAGCAAGGGAGACCTAACGACTGGGGCCAACGTCCTGACTTTC
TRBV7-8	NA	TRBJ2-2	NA	CASSPLAYTGELFF	TGTGCCAGCAGCCCGCTGGCCTACACCGGGGAGCTGTTTTTT
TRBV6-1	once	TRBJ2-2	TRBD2	CASSRTRSAGELFF	TGTGCCAGCAGTCGGACTAGGTCAGCCGGGGAGCTGTTTTTT